These T cell receptor beta chains were read from a single sample in a study of blood T cell repertoires in COVID-19. Clones were read by immunoSEQ multiplex PCR, and TCRdb kept only the in-frame ones, dropping some. The sample consists of roughly 230,000 clones, around 85% of them appearing once. The sample comprised peripheral blood. Source of these receptors: a man aged 45-60 years with COVID-19, enrolled during active disease. CDR3s include the opening cysteine and the closing phenylalanine or tryptophan. A D gene is named only where the DNA matches it firmly. Only some rows state a clone size, as once, few, many or a class for expanded clones.

v_call,cdr3_length,d_call,clone_size,j_call,cdr3_nt,cdr3_aa
TRBV10-3,14,.,.,TRBJ1-2,TGTGCCATCAGTGAACAGTCAGCTAACTATGGCTACACCTTC,CAISEQSANYGYTF
TRBV4-3,16,TRBD2,.,TRBJ2-3,TGCGCCAGCAGCCAAGGGACTAGCGGGGTAACAGATACGCAGTATTTT,CASSQGTSGVTDTQYF
TRBV5-1,15,.,.,TRBJ2-7,TGCGCCAGCAGCTTGGCTCTGGGCCGCTCCTACGAGCAGTACTTC,CASSLALGRSYEQYF
TRBV28,15,TRBD1,.,TRBJ1-4,TGTGCCAGCAGTGTACCGGGACAGGGTCTTGAAAAACTGTTTTTT,CASSVPGQGLEKLFF
TRBV6-5,14,.,.,TRBJ1-6,TGTGCCAGCAGTTTGGGCGGGGGAAATTCACCCCTCCACTTT,CASSLGGGNSPLHF
TRBV5-1,17,TRBD2,few,TRBJ2-2,TGCGCCAGCAGGACCGGGGGGGAGAGTAGGAGCACCGGGGAGCTGTTTTTT,CASRTGGESRSTGELFF
TRBV19,15,.,.,TRBJ1-2,TGTGCCAGTAGTATGCCGACCGAGGTTTTTGATGGCTACACCTTC,CASSMPTEVFDGYTF
TRBV6-2/TRBV6-3,14,.,once,TRBJ1-1,TGTGCCAGCAGTTACGGAGGGGTGAACACTGAAGCTTTCTTT,CASSYGGVNTEAFF
TRBV5-1,11,.,.,TRBJ2-5,TGCGCCAGCAGCTTGTCGCGGACCCAGTACTTC,CASSLSRTQYF
TRBV6-5,14,.,.,TRBJ1-5,TGTGCCAGCAGTAACCGGGACATGAATCAGCCCCAGCATTTT,CASSNRDMNQPQHF
TRBV7-9,14,TRBD2,.,TRBJ2-7,TGTGCCAGCAGCTTAGCGGGGGGGAGCTACGAGCAGTACTTC,CASSLAGGSYEQYF
TRBV5-1,15,TRBD2,.,TRBJ2-1,TGCGCCAGCAGACGAACTAGCGGGAGTTACAATGAGCAGTTCTTC,CASRRTSGSYNEQFF
TRBV5-4,13,TRBD1,.,TRBJ2-7,TGTGCCAGCAGCTCACCGGGACAGGGGAATTCGTACTTC,CASSSPGQGNSYF
TRBV18,14,.,.,TRBJ2-7,TGTGCCAGCTCACCGGGTGTGACAAGCGGAGAGCAGTACTTC,CASSPGVTSGEQYF
TRBV24-1,15,TRBD1,.,TRBJ1-5,TGTGCCACCAGTGCTAGACAGGGGAACAATCAGCCCCAGCATTTT,CATSARQGNNQPQHF
TRBV6-5,15,.,.,TRBJ1-5,TGTGCCAGCAGTTACGGCGGGGCTCGGAATCAGCCCCAGCATTTT,CASSYGGARNQPQHF
TRBV7-2,19,TRBD1,.,TRBJ2-4,TGTGCCAGCAGCTTAGTTGGGACAGGCCCACTAGGGGCCAAAAACATTCAGTACTTC,CASSLVGTGPLGAKNIQYF
TRBV7-9,12,.,.,TRBJ2-7,TGTGCCAGCAGCTTAGGAGATTACGAGCAGTACTTC,CASSLGDYEQYF